The 4 T cell receptor beta chains presented below share a single source sample, sequenced in a study of blood T cell repertoires in COVID-19. TCRdb's copy holds only in-frame clones and misses some; the assay was immunoSEQ multiplex PCR. The repertoire holds approximately 350,000 clones, with around 87% as singletons. Sequencing was performed on peripheral blood. The receptor source for this set is a woman in her 50s with COVID-19, enrolled during active disease.

The gene calls are TRBV6-5 and TRBJ2-3; 7 nucleotides align to TRBD1. J lost 6 bases, V lost 5 bases, and 5 bases had no gene match. Per the germline V gene, CDR1 is MNHEY and CDR2 is SVGAGI. The CDR3 extends over 13 amino acids. CDR3 loop: CASSPGGYDTQYF. CDR3 coding DNA: TGTGCCAGCAGTCCAGGGGGTTACGATACGCAGTATTTT.

This clone was recorded a few times. J is TRBJ1-3 and V is TRBV30, with 7 positions matching TRBD1. J was trimmed by 0 bases and V by 4 bases; bases with no gene match: 9. The CDR3 covers 16 residues. Per the germline V gene, CDR1 is GTSNPN and CDR2 is SVGIG (reference sequence). The CDR3 coding sequence is TGTGCCTGGACACCGGACAGGATTCTCTCTGGAAACACCATATATTTT. This sequence encodes CAWTPDRILSGNTIYF. The full variable domain, rest sourced from reference TRBV30 and TRBJ1-3, is SQTIHQWPATLVQPVGSPLSLECTVEGTSNPNLYWYRQAAGRGLQLLFYSVGIGQISSEVPQNLSASRPQDRQFILSSKKLLLSDSGFYLCAWTPDRILSGNTIYFGEGSWLTVV.

This rearrangement joins TRBV5-5 to TRBJ1-5; no clear D. The CDR3 extends over 16 amino acids. Germline V gives CDR1 SGHKS, CDR2 YYEKEE (reference sequence). Trimming stripped 0 bases from V and 4 bases from J, with 14 bases between. Here the CDR3 DNA reads TGTGCCAGCAGCTTGGCGGTTTTGGCAGGTAATCAGCCCCAGCATTTT. This encodes CASSLAVLAGNQPQHF. The variable domain in full, with the rest retrieved from reference TRBV5-5 and TRBJ1-5, is DAGVTQSPTHLIKTRGQQVTLRCSPISGHKSVSWYQQVLGQGPQFIFQYYEKEERGRGNFPDRFSARQFPNYSSELNVNALLLGDSALYLCASSLAVLAGNQPQHFGDGTRLSIL.

In this sample, this clone turned up a few times. The V call is TRBV24-1, the J call TRBJ2-2; no reliable D call. V was pared by 12 bases and J by 3 bases, with 13 bases between. The CDR3 runs 13 residues. Germline V CDR1 and CDR2: KGHDR, SFDVKD. CDR3: CAARQAHTGELFF. The CDR3 DNA sequence: TGTGCCGCTCGGCAGGCCCACACCGGGGAGCTGTTTTTT.